This is a list of T cell receptor beta chains from one sample in a study of T cell repertoires in cytomegalovirus infection. TCRdb fed the reads into MiXCR, producing one record per CDR3 protein. The sample contains about 110,000 distinct CDR3 sequences, under 30% of which appear only once. Their recognized antigens are unknown. The material was CD8+ T cells from cultured PBMCs, obtained from culture after CMV antigen stimulation. These receptors were collected from a human donor in good health (CMV status not recorded). Some clones in this sample may be carry-over from other donors' samples. Each CDR3 is given without its conserved first and last residue. Fields, in order: V gene, CDR3 protein.

TRBV7-9,ASSPGTGDTEAF
TRBV19,ASSIQDTKAEKLF
TRBV24-1,ATSDLRGGEQY
TRBV7-8,ASSRAGGSEAF
TRBV6-4,ASSDSRQKDEQF
TRBV5-1,ASSGNRDRNYGYT
TRBV7-6,ASSIPGPYGYT
TRBV2,ASSEDRGENEQF
TRBV20-1,SARGPLAGGPETQY
TRBV9,ASSLQGAGNTIY
TRBV7-6,ASSSTGYEQY
TRBV27,ASSPWQQGETQY
TRBV28,ASTVGGGDTYNEQF
TRBV5-4,ASGARGYNSPLH
TRBV10-3,AISDDREVSPLH
TRBV2,ASSEALRLADTVNEQF
TRBV5-4,ASSFTGADTEAF